The 20 T cell receptor beta chains listed next were all sequenced from one sample in a study of CD8 T cells in Susac syndrome. The authors reverse transcribed 0.5 to 1 ug RNA with random hexamers. TCRdb ran MiXCR on the immunoSEQ multiplex PCR reads and lists one entry per CDR3 protein. The repertoire holds 95,000 to 150,000 distinct CDR3 sequences, more than 80% seen once, with approximately 0.29% in the top ten. Sequencing used CD8+ T cells from PBMCs. Every receptor here comes from a human donor with multiple sclerosis.

The V gene is TRBV7-3, the J gene TRBJ2-1; 8 positions agree with TRBD1. Germline V gene sequence: CDR1 SGHTA, CDR2 FQGTGA. The length of the CDR3 is 15 residues. V lost 6 bases and J lost 5; bases outside the gene matches: 9. The CDR3, as DNA: TGTGCCAGCAGTTCCGGACAGGGTTTCAACAATGAGCAGTTCTTC. As protein: CASSSGQGFNNEQFF.

The chain combines TRBV12-1 with TRBJ2-2; the table gives TRBD1 as D, unverified against the DNA. TRBV12-1 is noted as a pseudogene. The length of the CDR3 is 19 residues. CDR3 DNA: TGTGCCAGCAGCTGGGGCCCGGGACAGCATACCCCTAACACCGGGGAGCTGTTTTTT. Translated, it gives CASSWGPGQHTPNTGELFF.

The chain uses TRBV11-2 and TRBJ1-6; 8 nucleotides align to TRBD1. The V gene end was trimmed by 6 bases and the J gene end by 6 bases; junction bases not matched to a gene: 7. Germline CDR1 reads SGHAT; CDR2 reads FQNNGV. This CDR3 contains 15 residues. The CDR3 DNA reads TGTGCCAGCAGTCTTGGGGGGACAGGTAATTCACCCCTCCACTTT. This sequence encodes CASSLGGTGNSPLHF. The full variable domain, in which reference TRBV11-2 and TRBJ1-6 provide the parts outside the CDR3, is EAGVAQSPRYKIIEKRQSVAFWCNPISGHATLYWYQQILGQGPKLLIQFQNNGVVDDSQLPKDRFSAERLKGVDSTLKIQPAKLEDSAVYLCASSLGGTGNSPLHFGNGTRLTVT.

This clonotype is a singleton in its sample. This chain uses TRBV12-3 or TRBV12-4 with TRBJ2-5; maybe TRBD2 (5 bases). Trimming removed 6 bases at V and 9 bases at J, with 14 bases between. CDR3 size: 12 residues. The CDR3 region has the DNA TGTGCCAGCAGCCTGGACGTGAGGGCCCAGTACTTC. This encodes CASSLDVRAQYF.

The genes are TRBV15 and TRBJ2-3; tentative D call: TRBD2 (5 bases). V lost 0 bases and J 1 base, leaving 8 bases between the germline ends. CDR1 is LNHNV, CDR2 YYDKDF, per germline (reference sequence). The CDR3 consists of 15 residues. CDR3 sequence reads: CATSREYGGTDTQYF. Here the CDR3 DNA reads TGTGCCACCAGCAGAGAGTACGGGGGCACAGATACGCAGTATTTT.

CDR3 in DNA: TGTGCCAGCAGTGGTGGAAAAGTAGCGACCGATGAGCAGTTCTTC. Its protein product is CASSGGKVATDEQFF. The V call is TRBV12-3 or TRBV12-4, the J call TRBJ2-1, with D tentatively TRBD2 (5 bases). The CDR3 is made up of 15 amino acids. V was pared by 5 bases and J by 8 bases, with 19 bases between.

The gene calls are TRBV4-1 and TRBJ2-5; D is unclear. Germline V gene sequence: CDR1 MGHRA, CDR2 YSYEKL. This CDR3 comprises 15 residues. The V gene lost 1 base and the J gene lost 2 bases, with 11 bases spanning the gap. DNA of the CDR3: TGCGCCAGCAGCCAAGTAGACGGTCAACAAGAGACCCAGTACTTC. This translates into CASSQVDGQQETQYF.

This chain joins TRBV7-6 and TRBJ2-2; D call uncertain. This CDR3 contains 14 residues. Per the germline V gene, CDR1 is SGHVS and CDR2 is FNYEAQ. V was clipped by 4 bases and J by 0 bases, with 6 bases between them. The CDR3 loop reads CASSSQPNTGELFF. The CDR3 DNA reads as TGTGCCAGCAGCTCTCAACCGAACACCGGGGAGCTGTTTTTT.

The chain has TRBV12-3 or TRBV12-4 and TRBJ2-7; TRBD2 matches at 10 bases. The CDR3 runs 16 residues. V lost 5 bases, J lost 7 bases, and 14 bases stayed unmatched. Here the CDR3 reads CASSGKLRLAGEEQYF. CDR3 in DNA: TGTGCCAGCAGTGGGAAATTGAGGCTAGCGGGGGAGGAGCAGTACTTC.

The chain uses TRBV7-9 and TRBJ2-7; no clear D gene. Germline CDR1 reads SEHNR; CDR2 reads FQNEAQ (reference sequence). Trimming stripped 2 bases from V and 12 bases from J, with 14 bases between. The CDR3 loop spans 12 amino acids. The CDR3 DNA is TGTGCCAGCAGCTTACGAGCCAACTTGGTGTACTTC. Translated: CASSLRANLVYF.

This chain uses TRBV12-3 or TRBV12-4 with TRBJ2-4; no reliable D call. CDR3 length: 17 amino acids. Trimming cost V 6 bases and J 0 bases, with 18 bases left between them. The CDR3 bases are TGTGCCAGCAGCCCCGTAGCCCTTATCCTAGCCAAAAACATTCAGTACTTC. Protein: CASSPVALILAKNIQYF.

This clonotype showed up just once. V gene TRBV29-1 combines with J gene TRBJ2-2; a weak D match, TRBD1 (6 bases). The germline V gene has CDR1 SQVTM and CDR2 ANQGSEA. The CDR3 covers 15 residues. The V and J ends lost 4 bases and 1 base respectively, with 13 bases between them. CDR3 residues: CSVVGQGKNTGELFF. CDR3 bases: TGCAGCGTTGTAGGGCAGGGGAAGAACACCGGGGAGCTGTTTTTT.

This clonotype was seen a single time. V gene TRBV9 combines with J gene TRBJ2-7; 7 bases fit TRBD1. Losses at the gene ends were 0 bases for V and 6 bases for J; bases not matched to a gene: 6. The length of the CDR3 is 14 residues. CDR1 and CDR2 from the germline V gene are SGDLS and YYNGEE. CDR3 residues: CASSVGDSSPEQYF. DNA of the CDR3: TGTGCCAGCAGCGTAGGGGACAGTAGCCCCGAGCAGTACTTC. The variable domain in full, with the rest retrieved from reference TRBV9 and TRBJ2-7, is DSGVTQTPKHLITATGQRVTLRCSPRSGDLSVYWYQQSLDQGLQFLIQYYNGEERAKGNILERFSAQQFPDLHSELNLSSLELGDSALYFCASSVGDSSPEQYFGPGTRLTVT.

The chain has TRBV12-3 or TRBV12-4 and TRBJ2-1; D unresolved. CDR3 size: 13 residues. The V gene lost 0 bases and the J gene lost 9 bases, with 9 bases spanning the gap. Here the CDR3 reads CASSLAPVIEQFF. The CDR3 DNA is TGTGCCAGCAGTTTAGCGCCTGTGATTGAGCAGTTCTTC.

The chain combines TRBV4-1 with TRBJ1-5, with D unclear. V was pared by 1 base and J by 0 bases, with 4 bases between. Germline lookup yields CDR1 MGHRA and CDR2 YSYEKL. This CDR3 contains 14 residues. In nucleotides, the CDR3 is TGCGCCAGCAGCCAAGTTGTTAGCAATCAGCCCCAGCATTTT. It encodes CASSQVVSNQPQHF.

The CDR3 spells CASSQDRSSYNSPLHF. In DNA, the CDR3 is TGCGCCAGCAGCCAAGATAGGAGCTCCTATAATTCACCCCTCCACTTT. The chain employs TRBV4-1 and TRBJ1-6; D gene unclear. The CDR3 covers 16 residues. CDR1 and CDR2 (germline): MGHRA, YSYEKL. Between the trimmed V and J ends, which lost 0 bases and 0 bases, there was a span of 6 bases.

The rearrangement joins TRBV7-2 to TRBJ2-1; no definite D call. Germline CDR1 reads SGHTA; CDR2 reads FQGNSA. The length of the CDR3 is 12 residues. Trimming removed 2 bases from V and 7 bases from J, with 6 bases in between. This CDR3 is CASSLTLNEQFF. CDR3 DNA: TGTGCCAGCAGCTTAACCCTAAATGAGCAGTTCTTC.

The chain is built from TRBV3-1 and TRBJ2-1; 9 nucleotides match TRBD1. The CDR3 covers 15 residues. From germline, CDR1 is LGHDT and CDR2 YNNKEL (reference sequence). V was pared by 1 base and J by 3 bases, with 1 base of the junction left unmatched. The CDR3 DNA follows: TGTGCCAGCAGCCAAGGGACAGGGGTCTACAATGAGCAGTTCTTC. Amino acid sequence: CASSQGTGVYNEQFF.

This chain joins TRBV12-3 or TRBV12-4 and TRBJ2-1; the match to TRBD2 covers 9 bases. The trim removed 4 bases at V and 4 bases at J, leaving 2 bases unmatched. The CDR3 has 14 residues. Here the CDR3 reads CASSSGLAYNEQFF. The CDR3 nucleotides are TGTGCCAGCAGTTCCGGACTAGCGTACAATGAGCAGTTCTTC.

V gene TRBV11-3 combines with J gene TRBJ1-4; D might be TRBD1 (5 bases). The CDR3 is 14 amino acids. Germline V gene lookup returns CDR1 SGHNT and CDR2 YENEEA. The V end lost 5 bases, the J end lost 4 bases, and 11 bases lay between the germline ends. The DNA of the CDR3 is TGTGCCAGCAGCCCGGGACGGTTTAATGAAAAACTGTTTTTT. This gives the protein CASSPGRFNEKLFF.